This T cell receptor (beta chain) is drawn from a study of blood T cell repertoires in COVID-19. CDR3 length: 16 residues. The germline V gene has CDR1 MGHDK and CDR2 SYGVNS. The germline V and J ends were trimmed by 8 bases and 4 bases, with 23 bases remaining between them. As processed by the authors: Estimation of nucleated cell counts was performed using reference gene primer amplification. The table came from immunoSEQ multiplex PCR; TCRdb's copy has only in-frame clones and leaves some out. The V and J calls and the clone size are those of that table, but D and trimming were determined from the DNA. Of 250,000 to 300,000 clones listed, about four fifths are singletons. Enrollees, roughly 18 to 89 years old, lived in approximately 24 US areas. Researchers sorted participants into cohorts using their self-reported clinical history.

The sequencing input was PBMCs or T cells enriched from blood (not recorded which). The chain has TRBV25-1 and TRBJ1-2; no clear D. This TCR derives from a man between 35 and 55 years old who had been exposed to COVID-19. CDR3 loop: CASEPGGTPGTYGYTF. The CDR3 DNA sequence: TGTGCCAGCGAGCCCGGAGGTACCCCGGGAACCTATGGCTACACCTTC.